The sequence of this TCR beta chain was determined in a study of blood T cells in healthy people across ages. Through a sample-barcoded 5' primer and a J-beta primer mix, a second PCR was run for roughly 7 to 12 cycles. Template switching added a 12-random-nucleotide identifier to every cDNA molecule. Individual samples furnished no less than 3 million CDR3-containing paired-end reads apiece. TCRdb passed the 5' RACE reads through MiXCR, listing each CDR3 protein once. The sample contains about 1.8 million distinct CDR3 sequences, about 49% of which appear only once. Germline V gives CDR1 SGHTA, CDR2 FQGTGA. V trimming: 4 bases; J trimming: 11 bases; junction bases outside the gene matches: 7. There are 12 residues in the CDR3.

The chain carries TRBV7-3 and TRBJ1-1; 7 nucleotides match TRBD1. The clonotype comes from a woman between 35 and 50 years old in good health. Sequencing was performed on blood. CDR3 residues: CASSSRQGRAFF. CDR3 coding DNA: TGTGCCAGCAGCTCCCGACAGGGACGGGCTTTCTTT.